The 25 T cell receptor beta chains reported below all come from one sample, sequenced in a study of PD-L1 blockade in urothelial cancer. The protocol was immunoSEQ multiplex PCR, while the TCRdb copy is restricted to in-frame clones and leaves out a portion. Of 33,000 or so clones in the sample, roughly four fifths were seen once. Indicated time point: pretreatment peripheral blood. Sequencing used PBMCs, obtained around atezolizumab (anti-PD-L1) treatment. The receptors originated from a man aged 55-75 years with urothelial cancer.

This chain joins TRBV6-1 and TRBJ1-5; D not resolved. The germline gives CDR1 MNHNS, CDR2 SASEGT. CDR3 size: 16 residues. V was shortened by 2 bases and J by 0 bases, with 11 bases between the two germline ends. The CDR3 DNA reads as TGTGCCAGCAGTGAATATCAGGATTATAGCAATCAGCCCCAGCATTTT. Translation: CASSEYQDYSNQPQHF.

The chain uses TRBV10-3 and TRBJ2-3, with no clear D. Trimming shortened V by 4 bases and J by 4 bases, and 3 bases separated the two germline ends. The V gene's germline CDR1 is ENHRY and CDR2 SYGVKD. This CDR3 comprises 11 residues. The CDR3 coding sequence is TGTGCCATCAGTGCCGCAGATACGCAGTATTTT. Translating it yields CAISAADTQYF.

The CDR3 reads CASSLGQGPGYTF. DNA of the CDR3: TGTGCCAGCAGCCTGGGACAGGGGCCCGGCTACACCTTC. This sequence joins TRBV9 and TRBJ1-2; TRBD1 matches at 10 bases. CDR3 size: 13 residues. Germline CDR1 is SGDLS and CDR2 is YYNGEE. Unmatched junction bases numbered 5, after V lost 4 bases and J lost 8 bases.

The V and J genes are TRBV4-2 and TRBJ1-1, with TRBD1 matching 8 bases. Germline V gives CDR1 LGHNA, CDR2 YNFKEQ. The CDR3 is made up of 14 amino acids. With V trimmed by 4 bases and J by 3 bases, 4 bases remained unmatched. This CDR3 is CASSPGTGDTEAFF. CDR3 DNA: TGTGCCAGCAGCCCAGGGACAGGCGACACTGAAGCTTTCTTT.

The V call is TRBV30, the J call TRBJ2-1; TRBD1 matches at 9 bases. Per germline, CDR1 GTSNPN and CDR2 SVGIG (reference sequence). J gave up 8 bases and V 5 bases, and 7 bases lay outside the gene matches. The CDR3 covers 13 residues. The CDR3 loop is CAWGRDRDDEQFF. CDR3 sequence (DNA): TGTGCCTGGGGACGGGACAGGGATGATGAGCAGTTCTTC.

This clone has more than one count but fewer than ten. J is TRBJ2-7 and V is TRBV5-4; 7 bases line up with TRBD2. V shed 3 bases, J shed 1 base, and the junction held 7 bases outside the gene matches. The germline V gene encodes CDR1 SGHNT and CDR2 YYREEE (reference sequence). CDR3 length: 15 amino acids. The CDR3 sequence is CASSSGGSGSYEQYF. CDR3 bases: TGTGCCAGCAGCTCCGGGGGTAGCGGGTCCTACGAGCAGTACTTC.

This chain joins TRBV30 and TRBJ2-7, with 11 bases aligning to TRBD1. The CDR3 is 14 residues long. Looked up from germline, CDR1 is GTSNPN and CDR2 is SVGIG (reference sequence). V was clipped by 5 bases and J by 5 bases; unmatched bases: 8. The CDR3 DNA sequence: TGTGCCTGGGGAACCCCGGGACAGGGGGACGAGCAGTACTTC. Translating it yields CAWGTPGQGDEQYF.

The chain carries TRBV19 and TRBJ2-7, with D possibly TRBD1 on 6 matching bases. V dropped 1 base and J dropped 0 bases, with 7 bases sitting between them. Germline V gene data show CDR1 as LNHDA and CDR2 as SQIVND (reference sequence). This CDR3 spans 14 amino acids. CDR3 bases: TGTGCCAGTAGTATAGTAGGGGGCTCCTACGAGCAGTACTTC. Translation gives CASSIVGGSYEQYF.

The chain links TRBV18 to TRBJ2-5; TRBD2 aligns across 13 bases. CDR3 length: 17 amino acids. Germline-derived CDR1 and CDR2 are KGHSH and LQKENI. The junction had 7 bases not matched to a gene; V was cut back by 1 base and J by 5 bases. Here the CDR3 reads CASSPRTSGGASETQYF. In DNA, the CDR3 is TGTGCCAGCTCACCACGTACTAGCGGGGGGGCCTCGGAGACCCAGTACTTC.

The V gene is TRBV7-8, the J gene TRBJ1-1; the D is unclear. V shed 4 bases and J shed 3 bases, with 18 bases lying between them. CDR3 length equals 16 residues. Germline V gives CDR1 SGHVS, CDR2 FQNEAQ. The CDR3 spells CASSSLLALRDTEAFF. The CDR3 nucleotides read TGTGCCAGCAGCTCCCTGCTGGCCCTGCGGGACACTGAAGCTTTCTTT.

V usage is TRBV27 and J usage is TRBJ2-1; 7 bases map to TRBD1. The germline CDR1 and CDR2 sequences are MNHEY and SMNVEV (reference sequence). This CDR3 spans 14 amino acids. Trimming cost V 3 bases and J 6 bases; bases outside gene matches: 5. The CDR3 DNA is TGTGCCAGCAGTTTTCGCCAGGGGGTCAATGAGCAGTTCTTC. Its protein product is CASSFRQGVNEQFF.

DNA of the CDR3: TGTGCCAGCAGTCTGCTAGCGGGGGGCTCAGGCGGGGAGCTGTTTTTT. The encoded protein is CASSLLAGGSGGELFF. The chain is built from TRBV2 and TRBJ2-2; TRBD2 matches at 11 bases. Germline loops: CDR1 SNHLY, CDR2 FYNNEI. J was trimmed by 7 bases and V by 5 bases; bases with no gene match: 9. This CDR3 contains 16 residues.

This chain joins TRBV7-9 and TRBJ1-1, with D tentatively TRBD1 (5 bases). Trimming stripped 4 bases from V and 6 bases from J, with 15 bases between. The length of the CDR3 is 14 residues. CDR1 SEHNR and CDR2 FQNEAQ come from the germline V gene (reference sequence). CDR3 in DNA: TGTGCCAGCAGCTCGGCGGGGACCCCGTCTGAAGCTTTCTTT. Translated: CASSSAGTPSEAFF.

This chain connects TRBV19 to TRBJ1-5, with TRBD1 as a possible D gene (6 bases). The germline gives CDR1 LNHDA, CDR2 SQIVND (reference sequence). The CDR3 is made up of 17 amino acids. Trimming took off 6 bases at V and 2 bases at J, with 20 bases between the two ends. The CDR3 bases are TGTGCCAGTAGCCGCCGCCAGGGGTCGGCTGGCAATCAGCCCCAGCATTTT. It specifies CASSRRQGSAGNQPQHF. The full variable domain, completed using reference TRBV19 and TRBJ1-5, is DGGITQSPKYLFRKEGQNVTLSCEQNLNHDAMYWYRQDPGQGLRLIYYSQIVNDFQKGDIAEGYSVSREKKESFPLTVTSAQKNPTAFYLCASSRRQGSAGNQPQHFGDGTRLSIL.

CDR3 DNA: TGCGCCAGCAGCTTAGAGGAGGCAGCCCTCACAGATACGCAGTATTTT. This translates into CASSLEEAALTDTQYF. The chain joins TRBV5-1 to TRBJ2-3, with a possible D match to TRBD2 (5 bases). Germline-derived CDR1 and CDR2 are SGHRS and YFSETQ. There are 16 residues in the CDR3. Trimming removed 2 bases at V and 2 bases at J, with 15 bases between.

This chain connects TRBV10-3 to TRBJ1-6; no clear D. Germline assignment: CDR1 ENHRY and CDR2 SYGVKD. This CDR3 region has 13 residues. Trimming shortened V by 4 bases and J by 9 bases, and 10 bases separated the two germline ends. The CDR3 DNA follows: TGTGCCATCAGTGTCGGGTCCAGTTCACCCCTCCACTTT. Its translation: CAISVGSSSPLHF.

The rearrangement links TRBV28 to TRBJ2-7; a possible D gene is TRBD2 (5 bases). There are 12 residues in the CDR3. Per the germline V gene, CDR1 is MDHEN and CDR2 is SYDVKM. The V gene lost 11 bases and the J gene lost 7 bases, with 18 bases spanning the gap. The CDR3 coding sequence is TGTGCCGCGAAGCACAGCCCGGGGGAGCAGTACTTC. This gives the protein CAAKHSPGEQYF.

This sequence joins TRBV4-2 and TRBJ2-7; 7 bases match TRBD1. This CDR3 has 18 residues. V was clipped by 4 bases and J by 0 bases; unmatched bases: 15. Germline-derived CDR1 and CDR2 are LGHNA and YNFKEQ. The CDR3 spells CASSLAAAGTVSSYEQYF. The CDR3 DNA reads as TGTGCCAGCAGCCTAGCCGCCGCCGGGACAGTTAGCTCCTACGAGCAGTACTTC.

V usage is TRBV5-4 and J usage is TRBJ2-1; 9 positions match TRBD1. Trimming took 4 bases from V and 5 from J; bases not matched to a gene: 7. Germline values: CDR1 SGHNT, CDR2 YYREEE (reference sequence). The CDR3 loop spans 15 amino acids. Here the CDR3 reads CASSVTGGENNEQFF. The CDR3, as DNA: TGTGCCAGCAGCGTAACAGGGGGCGAAAACAATGAGCAGTTCTTC.

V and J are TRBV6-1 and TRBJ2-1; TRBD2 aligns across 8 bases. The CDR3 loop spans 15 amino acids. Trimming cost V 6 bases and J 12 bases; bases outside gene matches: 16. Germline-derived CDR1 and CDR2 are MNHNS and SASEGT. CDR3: CASREYYGGGNRQFF. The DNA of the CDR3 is TGTGCCAGCAGGGAGTATTACGGGGGGGGAAACCGGCAGTTCTTC.

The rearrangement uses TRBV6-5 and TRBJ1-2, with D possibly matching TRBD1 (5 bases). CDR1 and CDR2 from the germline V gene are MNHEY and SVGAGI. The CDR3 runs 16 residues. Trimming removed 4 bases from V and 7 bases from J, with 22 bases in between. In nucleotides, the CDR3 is TGTGCCAGCAGTTCGGCGGGGGAGGACTATTTTGGTGGCTACACCTTC. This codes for CASSSAGEDYFGGYTF.

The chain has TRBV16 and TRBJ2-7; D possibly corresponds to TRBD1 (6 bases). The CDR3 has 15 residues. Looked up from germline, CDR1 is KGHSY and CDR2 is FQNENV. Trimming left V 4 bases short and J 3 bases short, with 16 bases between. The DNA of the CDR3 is TGTGCCAGCAGCCCGAGTGGGGGCTTCGACTACGAGCAGTACTTC. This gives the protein CASSPSGGFDYEQYF.

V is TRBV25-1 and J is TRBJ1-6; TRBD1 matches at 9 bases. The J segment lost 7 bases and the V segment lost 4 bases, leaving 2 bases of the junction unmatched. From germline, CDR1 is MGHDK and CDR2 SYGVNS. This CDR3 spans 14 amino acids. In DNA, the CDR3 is TGTGCCAGCAGTGGGGACAGGGTAAATTCACCCCTCCACTTT. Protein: CASSGDRVNSPLHF. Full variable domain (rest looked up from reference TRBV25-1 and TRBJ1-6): EADIYQTPRYLVIGTGKKITLECSQTMGHDKMYWYQQDPGMELHLIHYSYGVNSTEKGDLSSESTVSRIRTEHFPLTLESARPSHTSQYLCASSGDRVNSPLHFGNGTRLTVT.

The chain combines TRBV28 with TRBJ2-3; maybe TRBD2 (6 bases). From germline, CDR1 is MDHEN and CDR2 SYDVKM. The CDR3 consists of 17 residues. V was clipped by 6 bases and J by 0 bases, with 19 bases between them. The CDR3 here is CASSKNRGTGSTDTQYF. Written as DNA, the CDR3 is TGTGCCAGCAGCAAAAACCGGGGGACCGGAAGCACAGATACGCAGTATTTT.

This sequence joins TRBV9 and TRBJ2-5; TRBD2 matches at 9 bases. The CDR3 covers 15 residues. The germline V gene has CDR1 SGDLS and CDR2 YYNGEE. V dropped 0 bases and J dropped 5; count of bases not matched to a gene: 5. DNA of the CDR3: TGTGCCAGCAGCGTAGAAGCGGGGGGTTTTGAGACCCAGTACTTC. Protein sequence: CASSVEAGGFETQYF.